This TCR beta chain is drawn from a study of beta chain features in type 1 diabetes. This clone was seen more than once but under ten times. What it binds is unknown. The junction had 14 bases not matched to a gene; V was cut back by 6 bases and J by 6 bases. This CDR3 contains 17 residues. Germline V gene lookup returns CDR1 SGHTA and CDR2 FQGTGA. Expressed TCRB transcripts got sequenced, as all isolated RNA was reverse transcribed. Mean read depth for naive, central memory and regulatory T cell samples was 3.5 million to 4.5 million reads. Assay used: immunoSEQ multiplex PCR; TCRdb lists only in-frame clones, some missing. The sample carries a few hundred thousand clones, around 10% recorded once. Points from the study as a whole: Moderate but significant shortening of TCRB CDR3s was recorded in all four CD4+ subsets from Type 1 diabetes patients. Researchers caution that PCR might favor shorter templates, equally among patients and controls. Patients with type 1 diabetes carried fewer insertions and had more deletions at their VDJ junctions.

Sequenced material: naive CD4+ T cells from blood. The clonotype comes from a woman younger than 35 in good health. This chain links TRBV7-3 with TRBJ2-1, with TRBD1 identical over 10 bases. The CDR3 protein is CASRSMPGQGWGNEQFF. The CDR3 bases are TGTGCCAGCAGGTCCATGCCGGGACAGGGGTGGGGCAATGAGCAGTTCTTC.